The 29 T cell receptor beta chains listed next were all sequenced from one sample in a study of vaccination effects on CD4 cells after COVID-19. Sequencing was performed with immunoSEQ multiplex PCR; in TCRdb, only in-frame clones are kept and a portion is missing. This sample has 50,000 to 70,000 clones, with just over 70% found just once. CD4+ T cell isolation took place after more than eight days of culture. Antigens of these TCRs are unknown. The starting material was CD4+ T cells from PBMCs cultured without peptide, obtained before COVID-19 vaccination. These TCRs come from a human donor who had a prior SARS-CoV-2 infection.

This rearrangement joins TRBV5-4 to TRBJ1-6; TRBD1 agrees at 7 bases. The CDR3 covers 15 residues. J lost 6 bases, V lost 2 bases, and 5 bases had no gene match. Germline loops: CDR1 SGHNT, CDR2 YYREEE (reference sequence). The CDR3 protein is CASSLDRVGNSPLHF. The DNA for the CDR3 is TGTGCCAGCAGCTTAGACAGGGTTGGTAATTCACCCCTCCACTTT. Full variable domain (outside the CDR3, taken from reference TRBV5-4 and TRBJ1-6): ETGVTQSPTHLIKTRGQQVTLRCSSQSGHNTVSWYQQALGQGPQFIFQYYREEENGRGNFPPRFSGLQFPNYSSELNVNALELDDSALYLCASSLDRVGNSPLHFGNGTRLTVT.

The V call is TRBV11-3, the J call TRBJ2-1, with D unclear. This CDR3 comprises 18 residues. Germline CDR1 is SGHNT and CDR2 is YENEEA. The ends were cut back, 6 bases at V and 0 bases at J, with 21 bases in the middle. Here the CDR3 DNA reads TGTGCCAGCAGTCCGAATTGGTGGGATAGGGACTCCTACAATGAGCAGTTCTTC. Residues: CASSPNWWDRDSYNEQFF. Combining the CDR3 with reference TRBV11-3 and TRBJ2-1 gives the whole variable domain EAGVVQSPRYKIIEKKQPVAFWCNPISGHNTLYWYLQNLGQGPELLIRYENEEAVDDSQLPKDRFSAERLKGVDSTLKIQPAELGDSAVYLCASSPNWWDRDSYNEQFFGPGTRLTVL.

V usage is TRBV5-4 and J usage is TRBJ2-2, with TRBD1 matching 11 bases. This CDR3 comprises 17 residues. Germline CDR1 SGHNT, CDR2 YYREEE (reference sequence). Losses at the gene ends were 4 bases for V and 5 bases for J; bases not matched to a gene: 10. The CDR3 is CASSQDPGTGGTGELFF. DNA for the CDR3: TGTGCCAGCAGCCAAGACCCCGGGACAGGGGGAACCGGGGAGCTGTTTTTT.

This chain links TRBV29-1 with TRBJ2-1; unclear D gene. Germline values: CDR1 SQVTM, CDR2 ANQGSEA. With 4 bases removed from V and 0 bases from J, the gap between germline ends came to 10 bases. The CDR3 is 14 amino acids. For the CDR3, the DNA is TGCAGCGTTGGTGACGCTTACTCCTACAATGAGCAGTTCTTC. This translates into CSVGDAYSYNEQFF.

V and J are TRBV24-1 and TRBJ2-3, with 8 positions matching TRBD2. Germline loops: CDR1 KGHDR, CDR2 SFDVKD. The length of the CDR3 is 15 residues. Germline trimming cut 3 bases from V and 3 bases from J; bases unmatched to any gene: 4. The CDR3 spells CATSDTGGRTDTQYF. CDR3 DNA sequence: TGTGCCACCAGTGATACCGGCGGGAGGACAGATACGCAGTATTTT.

Here the CDR3 DNA reads TGTGCCAGCAGCCAAAACTGGGACAGGGACTATGGCTACACCTTC. Its protein product is CASSQNWDRDYGYTF. This sequence joins TRBV3-1 (or the pseudogene TRBV3-2) and TRBJ1-2, with TRBD1 matching over 9 bases. With V trimmed by 2 bases and J by 3 bases, 4 bases remained unmatched. This CDR3 has 15 amino acids. CDR1 LGHDT and CDR2 YNNKEL come from the germline V gene (reference sequence).

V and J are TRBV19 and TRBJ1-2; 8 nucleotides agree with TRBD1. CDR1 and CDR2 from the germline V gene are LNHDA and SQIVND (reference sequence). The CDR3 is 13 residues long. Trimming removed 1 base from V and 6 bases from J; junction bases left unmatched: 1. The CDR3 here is CASSIAGGDGYTF. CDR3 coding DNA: TGTGCCAGTAGTATAGCAGGGGGCGATGGCTACACCTTC.

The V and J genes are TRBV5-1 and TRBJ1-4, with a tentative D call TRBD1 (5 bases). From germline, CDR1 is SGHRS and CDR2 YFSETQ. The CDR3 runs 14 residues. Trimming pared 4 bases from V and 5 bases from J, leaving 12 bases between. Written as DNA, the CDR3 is TGCGCCAGCAGCGCCGGGACTGTCAATGAAAAACTGTTTTTT. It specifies CASSAGTVNEKLFF.

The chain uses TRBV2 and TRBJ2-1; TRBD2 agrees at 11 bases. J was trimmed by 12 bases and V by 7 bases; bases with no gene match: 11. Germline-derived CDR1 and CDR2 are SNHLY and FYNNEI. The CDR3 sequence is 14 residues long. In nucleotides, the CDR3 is TGTGCCAGCACGTCTAGCGGGAGGTCGGGGGGGCAGTTCTTC. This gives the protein CASTSSGRSGGQFF.

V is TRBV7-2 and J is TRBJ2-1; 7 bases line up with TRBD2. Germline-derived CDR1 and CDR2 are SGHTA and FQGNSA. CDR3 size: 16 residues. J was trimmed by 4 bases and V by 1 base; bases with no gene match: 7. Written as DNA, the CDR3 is TGTGCCAGCAGCTTAGTATACAGCGGGGAATACAATGAGCAGTTCTTC. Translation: CASSLVYSGEYNEQFF.

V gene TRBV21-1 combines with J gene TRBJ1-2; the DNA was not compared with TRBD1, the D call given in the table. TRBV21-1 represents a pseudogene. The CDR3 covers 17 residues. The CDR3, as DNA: TGTGCCAGCAGCAAAGAAGGCTATGAAGGGGTCGACTATGGCTACACCTTC. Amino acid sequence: CASSKEGYEGVDYGYTF.

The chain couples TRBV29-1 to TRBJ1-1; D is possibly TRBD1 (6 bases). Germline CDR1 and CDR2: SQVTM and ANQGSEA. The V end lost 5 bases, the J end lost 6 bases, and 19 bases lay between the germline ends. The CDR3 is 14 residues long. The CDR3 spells CSVFLGGDKSEAFF. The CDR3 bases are TGCAGCGTTTTTTTAGGGGGAGACAAATCTGAAGCTTTCTTT.

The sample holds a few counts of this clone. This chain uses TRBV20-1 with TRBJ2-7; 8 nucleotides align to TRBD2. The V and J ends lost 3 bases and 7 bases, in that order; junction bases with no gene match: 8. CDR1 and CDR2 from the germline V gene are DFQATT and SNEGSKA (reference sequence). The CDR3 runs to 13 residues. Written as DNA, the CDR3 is TGCAGTGCTAGTGATAGCGGGACCGAGGAGCAGTACTTC. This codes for CSASDSGTEEQYF.

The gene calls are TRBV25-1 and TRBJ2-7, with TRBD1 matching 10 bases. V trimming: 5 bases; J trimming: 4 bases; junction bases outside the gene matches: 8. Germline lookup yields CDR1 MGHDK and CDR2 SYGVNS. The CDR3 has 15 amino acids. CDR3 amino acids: CASSLSTGGVYEQYF. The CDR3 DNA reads TGTGCCAGCAGTTTATCGACAGGGGGCGTATACGAGCAGTACTTC.

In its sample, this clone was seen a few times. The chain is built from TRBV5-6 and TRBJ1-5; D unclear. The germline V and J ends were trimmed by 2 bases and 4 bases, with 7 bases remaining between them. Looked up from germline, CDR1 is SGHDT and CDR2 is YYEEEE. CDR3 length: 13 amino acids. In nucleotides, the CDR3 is TGTGCCAGCAGCTTTTCTTTGAATCAGCCCCAGCATTTT. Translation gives CASSFSLNQPQHF.

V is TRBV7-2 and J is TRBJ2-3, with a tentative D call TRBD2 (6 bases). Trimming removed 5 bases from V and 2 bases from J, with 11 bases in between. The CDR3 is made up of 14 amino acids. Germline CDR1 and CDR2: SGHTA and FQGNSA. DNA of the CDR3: TGTGCCAGCAGCCCAGCGGGCATCACAGATACGCAGTATTTT. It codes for CASSPAGITDTQYF.

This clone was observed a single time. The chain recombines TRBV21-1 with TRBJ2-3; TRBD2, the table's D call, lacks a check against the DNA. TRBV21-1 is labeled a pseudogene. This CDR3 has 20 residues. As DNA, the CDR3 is TGTGCCAGCAGCCCCCGGGACCTAGCGGATAAAAAGTGGGCCCCAGATACGCAGTATTTT. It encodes CASSPRDLADKKWAPDTQYF.

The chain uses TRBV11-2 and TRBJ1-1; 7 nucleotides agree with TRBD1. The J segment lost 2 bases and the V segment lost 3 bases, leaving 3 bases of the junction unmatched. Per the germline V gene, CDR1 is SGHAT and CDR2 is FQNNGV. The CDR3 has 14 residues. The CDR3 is CASSFQGGNTEAFF. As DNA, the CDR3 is TGTGCCAGCAGCTTTCAGGGGGGTAACACTGAAGCTTTCTTT.

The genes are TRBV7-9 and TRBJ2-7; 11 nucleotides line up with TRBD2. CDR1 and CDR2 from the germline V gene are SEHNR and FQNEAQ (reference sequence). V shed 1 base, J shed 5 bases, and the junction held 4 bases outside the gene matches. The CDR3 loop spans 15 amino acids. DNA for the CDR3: TGTGCCAGCAGCTTAGTTGGGACTAGCGGCCACGAGCAGTACTTC. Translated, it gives CASSLVGTSGHEQYF.

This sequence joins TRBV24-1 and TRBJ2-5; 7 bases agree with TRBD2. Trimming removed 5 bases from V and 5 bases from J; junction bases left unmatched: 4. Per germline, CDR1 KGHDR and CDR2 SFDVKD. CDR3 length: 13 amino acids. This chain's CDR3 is CATSGEGWETQYF. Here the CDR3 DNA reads TGTGCCACCAGTGGGGAGGGTTGGGAGACCCAGTACTTC.

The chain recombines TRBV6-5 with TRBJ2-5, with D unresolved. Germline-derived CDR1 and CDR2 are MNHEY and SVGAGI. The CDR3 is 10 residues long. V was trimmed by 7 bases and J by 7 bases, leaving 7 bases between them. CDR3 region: CASTGGTQYF. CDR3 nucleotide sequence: TGTGCCAGCACGGGCGGGACCCAGTACTTC.

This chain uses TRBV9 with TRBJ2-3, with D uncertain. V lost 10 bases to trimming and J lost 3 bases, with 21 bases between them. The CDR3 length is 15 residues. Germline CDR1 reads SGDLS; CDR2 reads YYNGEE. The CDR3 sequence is CAALEVRLGTDTQYF. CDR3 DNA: TGTGCCGCCCTGGAAGTGCGCTTGGGGACAGATACGCAGTATTTT.

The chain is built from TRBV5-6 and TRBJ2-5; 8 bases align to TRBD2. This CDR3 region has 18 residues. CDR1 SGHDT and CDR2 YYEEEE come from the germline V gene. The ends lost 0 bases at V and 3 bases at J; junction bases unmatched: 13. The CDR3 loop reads CASSLGGWLREGEETQYF. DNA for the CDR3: TGTGCCAGCAGCTTGGGGGGCTGGCTCCGGGAGGGGGAAGAGACCCAGTACTTC.

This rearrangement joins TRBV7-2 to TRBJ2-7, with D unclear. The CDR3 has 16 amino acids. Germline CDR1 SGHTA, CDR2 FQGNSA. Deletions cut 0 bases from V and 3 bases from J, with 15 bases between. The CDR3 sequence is CASSLALGSLSYEQYF. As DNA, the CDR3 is TGTGCCAGCAGCTTAGCGCTAGGATCCCTCAGCTACGAGCAGTACTTC.

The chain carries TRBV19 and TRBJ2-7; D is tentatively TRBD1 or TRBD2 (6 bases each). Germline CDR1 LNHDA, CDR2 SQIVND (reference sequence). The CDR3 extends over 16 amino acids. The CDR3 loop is CPRGWGLALSSYEQYF. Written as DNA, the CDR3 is TGTCCAAGAGGCTGGGGGCTAGCGTTGTCGTCCTACGAGCAGTACTTC.

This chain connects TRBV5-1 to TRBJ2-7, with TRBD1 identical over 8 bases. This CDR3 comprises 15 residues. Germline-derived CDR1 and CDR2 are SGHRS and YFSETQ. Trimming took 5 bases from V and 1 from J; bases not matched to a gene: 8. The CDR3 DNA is TGCGCCAGCAGTCCGGACAGGGCCCGATCCTACGAGCAGTACTTC. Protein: CASSPDRARSYEQYF.

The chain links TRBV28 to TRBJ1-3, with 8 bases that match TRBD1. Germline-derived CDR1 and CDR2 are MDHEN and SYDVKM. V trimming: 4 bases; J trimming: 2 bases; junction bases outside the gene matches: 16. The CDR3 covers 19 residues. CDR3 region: CASSSPVNRQGKPGNTIYF. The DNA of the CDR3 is TGTGCCAGCAGTTCACCCGTAAACAGACAGGGGAAACCTGGAAACACCATATATTTT. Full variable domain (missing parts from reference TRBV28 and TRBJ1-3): DVKVTQSSRYLVKRTGEKVFLECVQDMDHENMFWYRQDPGLGLRLIYFSYDVKMKEKGDIPEGYSVSREKKERFSLILESASTNQTSMYLCASSSPVNRQGKPGNTIYFGEGSWLTVV.

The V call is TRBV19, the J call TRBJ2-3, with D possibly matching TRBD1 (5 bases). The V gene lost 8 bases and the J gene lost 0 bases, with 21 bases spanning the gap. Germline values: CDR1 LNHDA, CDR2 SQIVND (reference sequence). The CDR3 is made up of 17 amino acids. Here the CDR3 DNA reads TGTGCCAGTTCCGCAACCTACAGGTCTCCTAGCACAGATACGCAGTATTTT. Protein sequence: CASSATYRSPSTDTQYF.

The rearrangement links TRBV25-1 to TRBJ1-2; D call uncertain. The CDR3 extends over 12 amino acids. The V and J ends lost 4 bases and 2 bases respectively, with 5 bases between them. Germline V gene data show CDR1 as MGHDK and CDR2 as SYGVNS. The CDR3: CASSAMNYGYTF. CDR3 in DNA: TGTGCCAGCAGTGCCATGAACTATGGCTACACCTTC.